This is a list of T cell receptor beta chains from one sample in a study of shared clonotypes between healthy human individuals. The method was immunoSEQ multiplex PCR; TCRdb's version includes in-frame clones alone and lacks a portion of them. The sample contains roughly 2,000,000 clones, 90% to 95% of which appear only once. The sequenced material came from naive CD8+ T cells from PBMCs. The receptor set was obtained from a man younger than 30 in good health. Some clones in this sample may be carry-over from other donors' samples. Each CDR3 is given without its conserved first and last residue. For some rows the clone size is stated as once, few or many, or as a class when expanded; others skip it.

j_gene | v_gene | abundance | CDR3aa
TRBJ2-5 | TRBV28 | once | ASSLGPTGERFQETQY
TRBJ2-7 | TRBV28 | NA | ASSLRPGYYEQY
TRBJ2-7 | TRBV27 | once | ASSPRTGNHEQY
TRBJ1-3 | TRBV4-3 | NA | ASSQETGPGNTIY
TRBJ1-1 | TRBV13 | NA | ASSLGLGQLNTEAF
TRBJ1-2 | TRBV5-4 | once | ASSHVGQGGYGYT
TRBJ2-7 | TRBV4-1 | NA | ASSQRDRGYEQY
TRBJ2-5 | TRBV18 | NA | ASSPQRVRETQY
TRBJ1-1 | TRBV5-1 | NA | ASSPKGVPSDTEAF
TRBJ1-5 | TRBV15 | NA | ATRHYSNQPQH
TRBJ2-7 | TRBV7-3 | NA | ASSSGRDRDEEQY
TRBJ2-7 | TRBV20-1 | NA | SAGVGTEQY
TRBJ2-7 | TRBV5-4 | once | ASSFAVQGYEQY
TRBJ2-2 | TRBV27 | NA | ASRHTGELF
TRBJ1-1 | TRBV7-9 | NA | ASSPRQGEGTEAF
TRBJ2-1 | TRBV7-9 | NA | ASSLASVLNEQF
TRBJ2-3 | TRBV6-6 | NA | ASSLLAGSTDTQY
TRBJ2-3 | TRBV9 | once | ASSEERISTDTQY
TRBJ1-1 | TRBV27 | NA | ASRQGGKNTEAF
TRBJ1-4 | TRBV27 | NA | ASSPPRFGAGENEKLF
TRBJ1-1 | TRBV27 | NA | ASSLSGGLNTEAF
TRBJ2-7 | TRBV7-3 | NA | ASSARGPGDEQY
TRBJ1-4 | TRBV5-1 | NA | ASSLVSPDKQNEKLF
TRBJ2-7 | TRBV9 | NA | ASSPTGAAIHEQY
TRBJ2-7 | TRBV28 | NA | ASRMGTISKSYEQY
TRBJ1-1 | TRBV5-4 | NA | ASALGGNTEAF
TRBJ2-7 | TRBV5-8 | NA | ASSLLGERDYEQY
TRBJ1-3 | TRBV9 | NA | ASSASDSSVVSGNTIY
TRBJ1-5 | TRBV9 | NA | ASSSGGGVRQPQH
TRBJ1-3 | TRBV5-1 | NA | ASSVDRGLGNTIY
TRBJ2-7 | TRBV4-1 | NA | ASSQGWGTEYEQY
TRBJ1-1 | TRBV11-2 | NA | ASSWRPGQVMNTEAF
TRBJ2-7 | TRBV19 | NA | ASSTRGTSYGYEQY
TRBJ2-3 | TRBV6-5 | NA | ATGKGGPTDTQY
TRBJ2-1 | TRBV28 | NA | ASIPRPGEANNEQF
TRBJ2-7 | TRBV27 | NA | ASSSLVAGAYEQY
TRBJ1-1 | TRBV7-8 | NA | ASSIGQVWGMNTEAF